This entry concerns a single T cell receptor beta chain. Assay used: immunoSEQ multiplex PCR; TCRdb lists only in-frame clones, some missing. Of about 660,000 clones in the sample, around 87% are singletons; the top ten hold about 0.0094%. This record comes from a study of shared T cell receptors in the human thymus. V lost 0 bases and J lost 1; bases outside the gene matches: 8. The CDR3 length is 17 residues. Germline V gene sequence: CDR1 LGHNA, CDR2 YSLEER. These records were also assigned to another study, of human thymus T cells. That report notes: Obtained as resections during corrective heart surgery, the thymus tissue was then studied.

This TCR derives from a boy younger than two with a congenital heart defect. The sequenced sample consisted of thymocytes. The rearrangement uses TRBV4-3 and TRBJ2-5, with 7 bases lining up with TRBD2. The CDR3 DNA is TGCGCCAGCAGCCAAGAAGCGGGAATGGGGCCCCAAGAGACCCAGTACTTC. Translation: CASSQEAGMGPQETQYF.